The rows below give T cell receptor beta chains drawn from one sample of a study of identical twins. TCRdb re-derived calls from the 5' RACE reads in MiXCR, one entry per CDR3 protein. The sample shows hundreds of thousands of distinct CDR3 sequences, less than 9% of them seen only once. Another study also made use of these data, one on yellow fever vaccine responses in identical twins.

The sequenced material came from PBMCs. Receptor source: a woman under 30 in good health. Each CDR3 is given with its conserved first and last residue. Clone size is not always given. Where it is, it says once, few, many or a class for expanded clones.

abundance	len	v_gene	j_gene	CDR3aa
-	15	TRBV6-5	TRBJ2-3	CASSYGRGYTDTQYF
-	19	TRBV2	TRBJ2-2	CTISLYVVTRRGGVGELFF
-	18	TRBV11-1	TRBJ2-2	CASSTHPGQGGGTGELFF
-	12	TRBV2	TRBJ2-3	CASTRNTDTQYF
many	15	TRBV20-1	TRBJ2-5	CSAPNRAWIQETQYF
-	19	TRBV5-4	TRBJ2-1	CASSLASGLLGLGYNEQFF
-	15	TRBV3-1	TRBJ2-1	CASSPRSANYNEQFF
few	15	TRBV19	TRBJ2-4	CATQRSTLAKNIQYF
-	15	TRBV18	TRBJ2-3	CASSPPRGYTDTQYF
-	15	TRBV28	TRBJ2-2	CASSLGAAGDGELFF
many	14	TRBV12-3/TRBV12-4	TRBJ2-5	CASSLGPGGETQYF
-	19	TRBV15	TRBJ2-2	CATSTRDRVWEYHTGELFF
-	14	TRBV28	TRBJ1-4	CASIKSRRDVKLFF
many	14	TRBV3-1	TRBJ2-1	CASSQIGTRNEQFF
many	14	TRBV6-2/TRBV6-3	TRBJ2-2	CASSLTGSPGELFF
many	17	TRBV28	TRBJ2-1	CASSGQKRTLSYNEQFF
-	16	TRBV18	TRBJ2-7	CASSVRPWDRADEQYF
few	16	TRBV20-1	TRBJ2-6	CSAEGQGRAGANVLTF
many	15	TRBV3-1	TRBJ2-5	CASLSQGQLQETQYF
many	16	TRBV4-2	TRBJ2-4	CASSQGPEIAKNIQYF
-	15	TRBV11-2	TRBJ1-5	CASSLGTGNNQPQHF
-	16	TRBV29-1	TRBJ2-1	CSVEWTSGASYNEQFF
many	15	TRBV29-1	TRBJ2-3	CSVERGGELTDTQYF
many	12	TRBV12-3/TRBV12-4	TRBJ2-5	CASSPVRKTQYF
-	17	TRBV7-8	TRBJ2-3	CASSLTPTSGSTDTQYF
many	12	TRBV24-1	TRBJ2-1	CATSDFRGEQFF
-	13	TRBV24-1	TRBJ2-1	CATSGPGGFEQFF
many	14	TRBV5-1	TRBJ2-1	CASSLLRPDNEQFF
-	17	TRBV7-7	TRBJ2-1	CASSSQPGAGGYNEQFF
few	18	TRBV2	TRBJ2-3	CASSTYLLPVAGTDTQYF
few	14	TRBV7-7	TRBJ2-5	CASSPTGRGETQYF
few	14	TRBV10-3	TRBJ2-1	CAIGPAIPENEQFF
many	14	TRBV6-1	TRBJ1-2	CASQREQGVKGYTF
few	16	TRBV4-1	TRBJ2-5	CASSQALAGGLETQYF
-	14	TRBV11-3	TRBJ2-1	CASSLGEMSNEQFF
-	15	TRBV5-1	TRBJ2-1	CASSLSLADGDEQFF
few	15	TRBV2	TRBJ2-7	CASSGLQGFLYEQYF
many	12	TRBV20-1	TRBJ1-5	CSARQINQPQHF
few	13	TRBV5-6	TRBJ1-4	CASSQGADEKLFF
few	14	TRBV6-1	TRBJ1-6	CASGQGFYNSPLHF
many	15	TRBV19	TRBJ2-7	CASSSSGPTGHEQYF
many	17	TRBV20-1	TRBJ1-6	CSARDWAGAEYNSPLHF
few	16	TRBV6-1	TRBJ1-5	CASSEAGLSSNQPQHF
-	13	TRBV12-3/TRBV12-4	TRBJ2-5	CASTGQYKETQYF
many	14	TRBV10-2	TRBJ1-4	CASRLQGVGEKLFF
many	16	TRBV11-2	TRBJ2-3	CASSFQRGGTTDTQYF
-	18	TRBV4-2	TRBJ2-5	CASSLTWDRGGGQETQYF
few	13	TRBV20-1	TRBJ2-1	CSARTSGAREQFF